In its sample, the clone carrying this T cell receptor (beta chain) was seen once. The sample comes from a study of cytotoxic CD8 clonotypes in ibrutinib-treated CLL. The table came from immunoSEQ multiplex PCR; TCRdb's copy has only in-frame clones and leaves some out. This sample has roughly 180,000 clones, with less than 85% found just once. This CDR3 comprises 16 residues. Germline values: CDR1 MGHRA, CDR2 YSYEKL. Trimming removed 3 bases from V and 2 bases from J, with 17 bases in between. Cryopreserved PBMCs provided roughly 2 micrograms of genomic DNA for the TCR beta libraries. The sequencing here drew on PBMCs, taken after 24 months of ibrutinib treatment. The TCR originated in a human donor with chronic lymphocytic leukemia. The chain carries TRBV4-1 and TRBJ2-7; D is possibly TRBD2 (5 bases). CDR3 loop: CASSHTTGLGTYEQYF. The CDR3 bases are TGCGCCAGCAGCCATACGACGGGGTTAGGCACCTACGAGCAGTACTTC.